This is a list of T cell receptor beta chains from one sample in a study of cytomegalovirus exposure and HLA in healthy donors. The data were produced by immunoSEQ multiplex PCR, yet TCRdb's version contains in-frame clones alone and is incomplete. The sample lists roughly 130,000 clones, 75% to 85% occurring once. The sequenced sample was PBMCs. The receptor set was obtained from a male donor in good health and CMV-seronegative. Each CDR3 is given with its conserved first and last residue. The order of the fields is D gene, clone size, V gene, J gene, CDR3 DNA, CDR3 protein. D genes are given only for firm matches. A row's size may be missing; if present it is once, few, many or a size class.

D gene: TRBD1
clone size: NA
V gene: TRBV4-1
J gene: TRBJ2-7
CDR3 DNA: TGCGCCAGCAGCCAAGAGACAAGGACAGGGCAAGCTTACGAGCAGTACTTC
CDR3 protein: CASSQETRTGQAYEQYF

D gene: NA
clone size: NA
V gene: TRBV19
J gene: TRBJ1-5
CDR3 DNA: TGTGCCAGTAGTGGCCTCGGGAGCCTGGGGCAGCCCCAGCATTTT
CDR3 protein: CASSGLGSLGQPQHF

D gene: NA
clone size: NA
V gene: TRBV5-4
J gene: TRBJ1-1
CDR3 DNA: TGTGCCAGCAGCTTGGAACAGGGTAGGGGCACTGAAGCTTTCTTT
CDR3 protein: CASSLEQGRGTEAFF

D gene: NA
clone size: NA
V gene: TRBV7-9
J gene: TRBJ1-3
CDR3 DNA: TGTTCCAGCAGCTTATCTGTCGGACAACTCTCTGGAAACACCATATATTTT
CDR3 protein: CSSSLSVGQLSGNTIYF

D gene: TRBD1
clone size: few
V gene: TRBV30
J gene: TRBJ1-5
CDR3 DNA: TGTGCCTGGAGTGTAGGGGGGGCAGGGGGCGCAGGCCAGCATTTT
CDR3 protein: CAWSVGGAGGAGQHF

D gene: NA
clone size: NA
V gene: TRBV6-5
J gene: TRBJ1-1
CDR3 DNA: TGTGCCAGCAGTTACTCGGGGGGTGAAGCTTTCTTT
CDR3 protein: CASSYSGGEAFF

D gene: NA
clone size: NA
V gene: TRBV10-3
J gene: TRBJ1-4
CDR3 DNA: TGTGCCATCAGCGCACAGGGAAACGTGGCTAATGAAAAACTGTTTTTT
CDR3 protein: CAISAQGNVANEKLFF

D gene: TRBD1
clone size: NA
V gene: TRBV10-3
J gene: TRBJ2-7
CDR3 DNA: TGTGCCATCAGTTTTTTTAACAGGGGGCTCTACGAGCAGTACTTC
CDR3 protein: CAISFFNRGLYEQYF

D gene: TRBD1
clone size: NA
V gene: TRBV2
J gene: TRBJ1-5
CDR3 DNA: TGTGCCAGCAGAAGGACAGGAGGGAGCAATCAGCCCCAGCATTTT
CDR3 protein: CASRRTGGSNQPQHF

D gene: NA
clone size: NA
V gene: TRBV11-2
J gene: TRBJ2-7
CDR3 DNA: TGTGCCAGCAGCTTACAGCCAGGTACCTACGAGCAGTACTTC
CDR3 protein: CASSLQPGTYEQYF

D gene: NA
clone size: NA
V gene: TRBV9
J gene: TRBJ1-6
CDR3 DNA: TGTGCCAGCAGCGTAGGGGGACAAATCAATTCACCCCTCCACTTT
CDR3 protein: CASSVGGQINSPLHF

D gene: TRBD1
clone size: NA
V gene: TRBV28
J gene: TRBJ1-2
CDR3 DNA: TGTGCCAGCAGTTTTGCAGGGACAGGGGTTGGCTACACCTTC
CDR3 protein: CASSFAGTGVGYTF

D gene: NA
clone size: NA
V gene: TRBV6-5
J gene: TRBJ2-7
CDR3 DNA: TGTGCCAGCAGTTCCCACTCCCCGTTTGAGCAGTACTTC
CDR3 protein: CASSSHSPFEQYF

D gene: TRBD1
clone size: NA
V gene: TRBV30
J gene: TRBJ1-4
CDR3 DNA: TGTGCCTGGAGTCTATGGACAGGCAGCGAAAAACTGTTTTTT
CDR3 protein: CAWSLWTGSEKLFF

D gene: NA
clone size: NA
V gene: TRBV10-3
J gene: TRBJ2-6
CDR3 DNA: TGTGCCATCAGAATCGATGGGGCCAACGGCCTGACTTTC
CDR3 protein: CAIRIDGANGLTF

D gene: TRBD2
clone size: NA
V gene: TRBV13
J gene: TRBJ2-7
CDR3 DNA: TGTGCCAGCAGCCCCGGACTAGCGGCCTACGAGCAGTACTTC
CDR3 protein: CASSPGLAAYEQYF